This T cell receptor (beta chain) was retrieved from a study of human T cells and chemical hapten exposure. Study details: The study sensitized with 2% DPC on a roughly 2 cm by roughly 2 cm patch of upper inner arm skin.

The CDR3 sequence is 14 residues long. Germline lookup yields CDR1 KGHSH and CDR2 LQKENI. The V and J ends lost 3 bases and 1 base respectively, with 7 bases between them. Sample time point: pre-sensitization, week 0. Treatment given: therapeutic diphenylcyclopropenone sensitization with weekly scalp DPC. During construction of the library, unique molecular identifiers were attached to individual cDNA molecules for quantitative, reproducible TCR counting. TCRdb redid the calling of the RACE reads with MiXCR, one entry per CDR3 protein. The sample carries about 300,000 distinct CDR3 sequences, around 5.5% recorded once. At least ten counts were recorded for this clonotype.

The gene calls are TRBV18 and TRBJ1-5; D gene uncertain. Sequencing was performed on whole blood, taken in connection with sensitization to the hapten diphenylcyclopropenone (DPC). This TCR was sampled from a woman in her late teens or twenties with alopecia areata. Some clones in this sample may be carry-over from other donors' samples. CDR3 bases: TGTGCCAGCTCACCGACCCTGAGCAATCAGCCCCAGCATTTT. Its translation is CASSPTLSNQPQHF.